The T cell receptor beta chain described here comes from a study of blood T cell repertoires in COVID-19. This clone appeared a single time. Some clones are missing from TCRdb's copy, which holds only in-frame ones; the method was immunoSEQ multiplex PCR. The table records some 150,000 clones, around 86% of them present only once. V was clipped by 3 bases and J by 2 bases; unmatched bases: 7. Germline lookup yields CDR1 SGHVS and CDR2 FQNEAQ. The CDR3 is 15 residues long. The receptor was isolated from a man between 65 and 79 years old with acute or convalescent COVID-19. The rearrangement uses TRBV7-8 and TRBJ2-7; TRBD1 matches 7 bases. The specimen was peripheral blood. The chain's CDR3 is CASSFQGTVAYEQYF. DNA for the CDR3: TGTGCCAGCAGCTTTCAGGGGACAGTGGCCTACGAGCAGTACTTC.